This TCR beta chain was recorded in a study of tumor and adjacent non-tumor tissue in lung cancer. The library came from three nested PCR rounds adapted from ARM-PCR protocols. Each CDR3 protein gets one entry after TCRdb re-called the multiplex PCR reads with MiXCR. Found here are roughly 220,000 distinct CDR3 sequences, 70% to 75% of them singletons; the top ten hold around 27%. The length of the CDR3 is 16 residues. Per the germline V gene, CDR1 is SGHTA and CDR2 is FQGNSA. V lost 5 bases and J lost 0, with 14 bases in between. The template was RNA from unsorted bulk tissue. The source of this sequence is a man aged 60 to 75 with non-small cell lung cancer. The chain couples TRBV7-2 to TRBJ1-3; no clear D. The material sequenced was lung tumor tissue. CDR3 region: CASSPTRPSSGNTIYF. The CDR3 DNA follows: TGTGCCAGCAGCCCGACAAGGCCGAGCTCTGGAAACACCATATATTTT.